This is a list of T cell receptor beta chains from one sample in a study of T-cell memory formation after mild COVID-19. TCRdb used MiXCR to reprocess the 5' RACE reads, holding one entry per CDR3 protein. The table has roughly 560,000 distinct CDR3 sequences, around 21% seen once. The sequencing sample was made of PBMCs or a T cell subset sorted from them (not recorded which). These receptors originate from an adult woman who had mild COVID-19 (a few samples of this study predate the infection). Cell type and time point are not known. CDR3s leave out the opening cysteine and the closing phenylalanine or tryptophan. The D gene is left open where the match is weak.

j_gene	d_gene	v_gene	CDR3aa
TRBJ1-1	.	TRBV7-6	ASSRTDNTEAF
TRBJ2-2	.	TRBV7-9	ASSPMGSANTGELF
TRBJ2-7	.	TRBV20-1	SARDWRGPSYEQY
TRBJ1-1	.	TRBV7-2	ASSLGMNTEAF
TRBJ1-1	.	TRBV11-2	ASSFVATGLNTEAF
TRBJ2-7	TRBD2	TRBV6-2/TRBV6-3	ASSYILSGGPYEQY
TRBJ1-2	TRBD1	TRBV6-5	ASSDRGGIYGYT
TRBJ2-7	TRBD2	TRBV29-1	SVGHSGSRSEQY
TRBJ2-1	TRBD2	TRBV15	ATSRTSARGLSGSYYEQF
TRBJ2-2	TRBD1	TRBV3-1	ASSRGQGPGELF
TRBJ2-1	TRBD2	TRBV9	ASNPQREDNEQF
TRBJ2-5	TRBD1	TRBV6-5	ASSYPGQGLETQY
TRBJ2-7	.	TRBV24-1	ATSDGRTKTYEQY
TRBJ2-1	TRBD2	TRBV20-1	SARDTLAGAYNEQF
TRBJ1-1	.	TRBV18	ASSRETGNTEAF
TRBJ2-2	.	TRBV20-1	SAHRRDRMNTGELF
TRBJ1-1	.	TRBV6-5	ASSTAKVTEAF
TRBJ2-5	.	TRBV24-1	ATGRREGGETQY
TRBJ2-2	TRBD2	TRBV6-5	ARSHRTSGITGELF
TRBJ2-5	TRBD1	TRBV4-3	ASRATGTGETQY
TRBJ2-2	.	TRBV7-2	ASSSHGGGGVRTGELF
TRBJ2-5	.	TRBV5-1	ASRSSDQETQY
TRBJ2-1	TRBD2	TRBV11-3	ASSLGGSGMWAEQF
TRBJ2-1	TRBD2	TRBV29-1	SAGLAGGEQF
TRBJ2-1	TRBD1	TRBV6-1	ASSNRGRVISEQF
TRBJ2-2	.	TRBV29-1	SVVIAAANTGELF
TRBJ2-1	.	TRBV7-9	ASPNEQF